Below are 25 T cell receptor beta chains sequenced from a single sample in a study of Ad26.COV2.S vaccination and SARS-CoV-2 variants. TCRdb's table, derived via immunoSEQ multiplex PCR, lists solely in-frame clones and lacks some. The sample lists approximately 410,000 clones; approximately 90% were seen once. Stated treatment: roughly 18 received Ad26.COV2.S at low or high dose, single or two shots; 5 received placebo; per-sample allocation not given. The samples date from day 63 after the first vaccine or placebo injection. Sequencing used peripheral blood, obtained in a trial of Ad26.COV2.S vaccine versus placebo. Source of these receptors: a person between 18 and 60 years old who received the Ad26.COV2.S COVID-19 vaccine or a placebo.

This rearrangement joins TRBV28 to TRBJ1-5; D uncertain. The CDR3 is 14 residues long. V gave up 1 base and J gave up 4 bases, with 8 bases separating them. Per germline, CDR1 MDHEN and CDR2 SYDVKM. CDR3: CASSLSTENQPQHF. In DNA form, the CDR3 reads TGTGCCAGCAGTTTATCGACGGAGAATCAGCCCCAGCATTTT.

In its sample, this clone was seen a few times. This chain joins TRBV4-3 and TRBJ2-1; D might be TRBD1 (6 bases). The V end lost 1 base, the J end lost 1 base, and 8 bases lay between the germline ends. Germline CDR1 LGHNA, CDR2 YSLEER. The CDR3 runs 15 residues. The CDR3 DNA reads TGCGCCAGCAGCCAAGCACAGGGTTCCTACAATGAGCAGTTCTTC. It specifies CASSQAQGSYNEQFF.

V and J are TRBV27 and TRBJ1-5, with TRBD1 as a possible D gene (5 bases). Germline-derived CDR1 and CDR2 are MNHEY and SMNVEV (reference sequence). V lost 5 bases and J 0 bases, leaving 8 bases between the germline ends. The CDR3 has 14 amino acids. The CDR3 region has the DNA TGTGCCAGCAGTCCAGGGTATAGCAATCAGCCCCAGCATTTT. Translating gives CASSPGYSNQPQHF.

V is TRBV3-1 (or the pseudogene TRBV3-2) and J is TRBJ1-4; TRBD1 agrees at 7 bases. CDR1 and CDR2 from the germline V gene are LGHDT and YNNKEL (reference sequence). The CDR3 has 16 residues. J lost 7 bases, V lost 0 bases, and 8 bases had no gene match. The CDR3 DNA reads TGTGCCAGCAGCCAAGATTCGGCAGGGGGTACTGAAAAACTGTTTTTT. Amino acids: CASSQDSAGGTEKLFF.

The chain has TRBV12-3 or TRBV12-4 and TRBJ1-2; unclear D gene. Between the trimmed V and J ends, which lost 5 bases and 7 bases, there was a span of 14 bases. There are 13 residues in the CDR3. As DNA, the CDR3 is TGTGCCAGCAGTCCAGATAGAGTGGGTGGCTACACCTTC. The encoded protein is CASSPDRVGGYTF.

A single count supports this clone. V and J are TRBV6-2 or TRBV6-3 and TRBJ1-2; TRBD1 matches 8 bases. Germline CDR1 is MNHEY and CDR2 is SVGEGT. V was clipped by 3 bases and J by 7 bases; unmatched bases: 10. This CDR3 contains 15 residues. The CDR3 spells CASSYSGTGGTGYTF. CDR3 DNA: TGTGCCAGCAGTTATTCCGGGACAGGAGGGACTGGCTACACCTTC.

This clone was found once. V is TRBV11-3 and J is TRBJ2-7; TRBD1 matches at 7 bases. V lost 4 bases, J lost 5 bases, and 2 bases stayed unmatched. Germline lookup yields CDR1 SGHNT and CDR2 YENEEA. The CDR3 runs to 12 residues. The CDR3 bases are TGTGCCAGCAGCTCGACAGGGCACGAGCAGTACTTC. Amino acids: CASSSTGHEQYF. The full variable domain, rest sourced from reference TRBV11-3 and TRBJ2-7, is EAGVVQSPRYKIIEKKQPVAFWCNPISGHNTLYWYLQNLGQGPELLIRYENEEAVDDSQLPKDRFSAERLKGVDSTLKIQPAELGDSAVYLCASSSTGHEQYFGPGTRLTVT.

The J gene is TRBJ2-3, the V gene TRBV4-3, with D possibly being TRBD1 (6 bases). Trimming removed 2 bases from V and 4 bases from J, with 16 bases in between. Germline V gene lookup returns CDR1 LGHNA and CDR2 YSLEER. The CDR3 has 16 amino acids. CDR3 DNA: TGCGCCAGCAGCCAACAGGGGTACGGGGATTCAGATACGCAGTATTTT. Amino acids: CASSQQGYGDSDTQYF.

In DNA form, the CDR3 reads TGCGCCAGCAGCCAAGCTCGAGTAGCGGGGGCCCAAGAGACCCAGTACTTC. Residues: CASSQARVAGAQETQYF. V is TRBV4-3 and J is TRBJ2-5, with 9 nucleotides matching TRBD2. The CDR3 contains 17 residues. Trimming took 1 base from V and 1 from J; bases not matched to a gene: 7. Germline CDR1 reads LGHNA; CDR2 reads YSLEER.

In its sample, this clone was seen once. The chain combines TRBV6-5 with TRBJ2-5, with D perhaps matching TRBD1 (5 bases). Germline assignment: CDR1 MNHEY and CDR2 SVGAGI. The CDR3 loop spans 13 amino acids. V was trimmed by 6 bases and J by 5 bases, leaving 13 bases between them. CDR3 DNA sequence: TGTGCCAGCAGCCCAGGGTTGGGGGAGACCCAGTACTTC. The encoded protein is CASSPGLGETQYF.

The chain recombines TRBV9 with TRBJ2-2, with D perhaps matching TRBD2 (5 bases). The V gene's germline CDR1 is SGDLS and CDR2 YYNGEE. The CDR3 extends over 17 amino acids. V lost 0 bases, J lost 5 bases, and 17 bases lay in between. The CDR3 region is CASSVEGGMDWTGELFF. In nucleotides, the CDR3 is TGTGCCAGCAGCGTAGAAGGAGGCATGGATTGGACCGGGGAGCTGTTTTTT.

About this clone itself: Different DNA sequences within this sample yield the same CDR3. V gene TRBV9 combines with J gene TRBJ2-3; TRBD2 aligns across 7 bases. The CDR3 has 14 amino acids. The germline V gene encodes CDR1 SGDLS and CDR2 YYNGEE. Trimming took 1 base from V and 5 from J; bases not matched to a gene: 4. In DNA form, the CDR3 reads TGTGCCAGCAGCGTACGGATAGCGGGAGATACGCAGTATTTT. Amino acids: CASSVRIAGDTQYF. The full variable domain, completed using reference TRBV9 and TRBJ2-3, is DSGVTQTPKHLITATGQRVTLRCSPRSGDLSVYWYQQSLDQGLQFLIQYYNGEERAKGNILERFSAQQFPDLHSELNLSSLELGDSALYFCASSVRIAGDTQYFGPGTRLTVL.

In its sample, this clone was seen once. CDR3 DNA sequence: TGTGCCAGCAGTGAAGTCACCGGGACAGATACGCAGTATTTT. This sequence encodes CASSEVTGTDTQYF. The J gene is TRBJ2-3, the V gene TRBV6-1; D not certain. The CDR3 runs 14 residues. Germline lookup yields CDR1 MNHNS and CDR2 SASEGT. Between the trimmed V and J ends, which lost 1 base and 3 bases, there was a span of 8 bases.

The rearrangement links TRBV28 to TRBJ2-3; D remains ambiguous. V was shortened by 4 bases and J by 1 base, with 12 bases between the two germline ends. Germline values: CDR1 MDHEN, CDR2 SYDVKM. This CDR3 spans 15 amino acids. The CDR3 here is CASSSQQSGTDTQYF. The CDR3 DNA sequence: TGTGCCAGCAGTTCGCAGCAGTCTGGCACAGATACGCAGTATTTT.

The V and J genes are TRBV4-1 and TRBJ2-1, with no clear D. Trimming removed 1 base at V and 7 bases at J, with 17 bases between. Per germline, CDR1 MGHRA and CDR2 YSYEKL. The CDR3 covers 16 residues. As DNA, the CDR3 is TGCGCCAGCAGCCAAGTGTACGTGGGTCTGTGGAATGAGCAGTTCTTC. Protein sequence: CASSQVYVGLWNEQFF.

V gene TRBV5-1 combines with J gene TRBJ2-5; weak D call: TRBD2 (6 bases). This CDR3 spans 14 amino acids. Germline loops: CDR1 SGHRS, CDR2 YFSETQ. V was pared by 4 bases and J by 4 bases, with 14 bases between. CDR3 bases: TGCGCCAGCAGCCTTGGCGGGGCGCCAGAGACCCAGTACTTC. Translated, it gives CASSLGGAPETQYF. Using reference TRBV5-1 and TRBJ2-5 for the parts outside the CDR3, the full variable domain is KAGVTQTPRYLIKTRGQQVTLSCSPISGHRSVSWYQQTPGQGLQFLFEYFSETQRNKGNFPGRFSGRQFSNSRSEMNVSTLELGDSALYLCASSLGGAPETQYFGPGTRLLVL.

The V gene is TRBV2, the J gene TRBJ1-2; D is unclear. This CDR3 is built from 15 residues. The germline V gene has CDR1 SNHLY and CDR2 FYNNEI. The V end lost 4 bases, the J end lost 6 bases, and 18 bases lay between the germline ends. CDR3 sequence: CASSGGRGSADGYTF. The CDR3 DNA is TGTGCCAGCAGTGGGGGTAGAGGCTCGGCGGATGGCTACACCTTC. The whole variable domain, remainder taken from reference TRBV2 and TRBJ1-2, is EPEVTQTPSHQVTQMGQEVILRCVPISNHLYFYWYRQILGQKVEFLVSFYNNEISEKSEIFDDQFSVERPDGSNFTLKIRSTKLEDSAMYFCASSGGRGSADGYTFGSGTRLTVV.

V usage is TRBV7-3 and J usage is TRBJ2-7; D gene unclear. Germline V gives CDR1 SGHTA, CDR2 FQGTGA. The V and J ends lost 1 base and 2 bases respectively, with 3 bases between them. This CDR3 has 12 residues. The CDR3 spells CASSLNPYEQYF. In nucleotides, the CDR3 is TGTGCCAGCAGCTTAAATCCCTACGAGCAGTACTTC.

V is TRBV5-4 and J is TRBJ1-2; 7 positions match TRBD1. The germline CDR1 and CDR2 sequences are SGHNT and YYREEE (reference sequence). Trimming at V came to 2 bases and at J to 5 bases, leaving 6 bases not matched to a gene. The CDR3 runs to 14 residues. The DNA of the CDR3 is TGTGCCAGCAGCTTACAGGGGCACGCTTATGGCTACACCTTC. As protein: CASSLQGHAYGYTF.

The CDR3 nucleotides read TGTGCCAGCAGTGAATTCCGGGGGAATGAAAAACTGTTTTTT. It yields the protein CASSEFRGNEKLFF. The gene calls are TRBV25-1 and TRBJ1-4; a weak D match, TRBD1 (5 bases). The CDR3 is 14 amino acids. CDR1 and CDR2 (germline): MGHDK, SYGVNS. V shed 1 base and J shed 5 bases, with 8 bases lying between them.

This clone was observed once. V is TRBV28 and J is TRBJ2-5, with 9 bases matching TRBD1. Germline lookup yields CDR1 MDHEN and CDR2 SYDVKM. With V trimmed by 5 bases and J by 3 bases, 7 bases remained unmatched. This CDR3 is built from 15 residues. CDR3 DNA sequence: TGTGCCAGCAGTCTAGGACAGGGGAGTGAAGAGACCCAGTACTTC. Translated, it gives CASSLGQGSEETQYF.

The CDR3 bases are TGCAGCGTTGAAGATCGGCAATCCTACGAGCAGTACTTC. It specifies CSVEDRQSYEQYF. The chain is built from TRBV29-1 and TRBJ2-7; D remains unclear. The germline V gene encodes CDR1 SQVTM and CDR2 ANQGSEA. The CDR3 is 13 amino acids. The ends were cut back, 0 bases at V and 1 base at J, with 7 bases in the middle.

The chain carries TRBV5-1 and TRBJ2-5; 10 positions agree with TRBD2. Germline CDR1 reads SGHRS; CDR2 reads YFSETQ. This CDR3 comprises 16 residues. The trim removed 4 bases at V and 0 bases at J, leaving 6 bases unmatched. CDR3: CASSLKLAGNQETQYF. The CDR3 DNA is TGCGCCAGCAGCCTGAAACTAGCGGGGAACCAAGAGACCCAGTACTTC.

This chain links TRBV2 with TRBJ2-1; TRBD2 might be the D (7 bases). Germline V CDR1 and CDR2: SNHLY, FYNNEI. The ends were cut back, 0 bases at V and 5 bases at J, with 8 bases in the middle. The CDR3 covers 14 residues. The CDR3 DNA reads TGTGCCAGCAGTGAAGCGGGGGGGCACAATGAGCAGTTCTTC. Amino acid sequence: CASSEAGGHNEQFF.

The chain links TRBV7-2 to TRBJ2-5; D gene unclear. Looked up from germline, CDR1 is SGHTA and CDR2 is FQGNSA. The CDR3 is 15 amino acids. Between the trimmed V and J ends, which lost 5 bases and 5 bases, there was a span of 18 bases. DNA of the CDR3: TGTGCCAGCAGCCCAAGTAGTTCTAGGCGGGAGACCCAGTACTTC. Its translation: CASSPSSSRRETQYF. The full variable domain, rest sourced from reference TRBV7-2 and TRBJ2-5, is GAGVSQSPSNKVTEKGKDVELRCDPISGHTALYWYRQSLGQGLEFLIYFQGNSAPDKSGLPSDRFSAERTGGSVSTLTIQRTQQEDSAVYLCASSPSSSRRETQYFGPGTRLLVL.